The sequence of this TCR beta chain was determined in a study of beta chain features in type 1 diabetes (dated by TCRdb to 2017 to 2018). Study-wide context: Mean age, gender distribution, total cell number and subset yield did not differ between patients and healthy donors. In the study, TCRB repertoires of sorted circulating CD4+ T cell subsets from recently diagnosed type 1 diabetes patients were compared with those of matched healthy donors. Whereas all 28 donors provided naive and central memory subsets, regulatory and stem cell-like memory subsets were isolated from just 8 patients and roughly 8 healthy donors. A total of 100 million to 110 million sorted cells were examined across all samples, and a strong correlation was observed between cell number per subset and RNA yield.

Beyond this particular receptor, the publication reports: Naive, central memory and regulatory TCRB repertoires appeared more similar among patients than among healthy donors. Type 1 diabetes patients showed a moderate but significant shortening of TCRB CDR3 length in all four CD4+ subsets. PCR might favor shorter templates, but patient and control samples were amplified and corrected together, so any skew would affect both groups equally. Fewer insertions and more nucleotide deletions at VDJ recombination sites were observed in patients with type 1 diabetes, implying thymic rearrangement abnormalities. HLA sub-analyses involved small numbers of individuals, so any influence of HLA type on TCRB rearrangement remained unresolved. Because cDNA was sequenced instead of genomic DNA, highly expressing activated cells could be over-represented, though the groups showed no difference in activation or CD3 levels.

All of the isolated RNA was reverse transcribed with the High Capacity cDNA Reverse Transcription Kit, so expressed TCRB transcripts were sequenced. Naive, central memory and regulatory T cell samples underwent deep immunoSEQ sequencing, averaging approximately 3.5 million total reads per sample. Sorted cells were lysed in RLT buffer and RNA was extracted with DNase-treated RNeasy Micro or Mini kits, depending on cell number. Each cell subset was processed on its own to prevent cross-contamination, while patient and healthy donor samples were processed together. Using the immunoSEQ multiplex PCR, TCRB sequences were amplified from cDNA into 87-bp fragments spanning the CDR3 region. Sequencing of the amplicons was done on the Illumina HiSeq platform. Turning to the authors' computational methods: Synthetic template baselines were used to correct PCR bias computationally, reads within Hamming distance 2 were collapsed together, and singletons that could not be merged were discarded. Reads were aligned against IMGT to assign V, D and J genes, CDR3 length and insertions or deletions at six rearrangement sites. Within each subset, clonotype counts were normalized to sorted cell number, and only after that were true diversity and Gini coefficients computed with the tcR R package. Repertoire sharing was quantified using the overlap coefficient calculated on TCRB nucleotide sequences. As a proxy for the pre-selection repertoire, out-of-frame TCRB sequences from naive cells were analyzed. TCRdb provides this immuneACCESS table in a form limited to in-frame rearrangements. Some clones are lacking; in checked studies, under half of them reflect an unresolved V gene, and why the rest are absent is not known. That table gives V, J and clone size, and the DNA gave D and trimming. In all, the sample holds a few hundred thousand clones, and around 16% of those were seen once. About 0.018% of the sample comes from the top ten.

From each donor, a single peripheral blood sample of approximately 0.11 L on average was drawn into heparinised tubes. Using a panel that included CD45RO, CCR7, CD25, CD127, CD95 and CD27, naive, central memory, regulatory and stem cell-like memory CD4+ T cells were sorted on a BD FACSAria II. A purity above 95% was achieved for all sorted populations. PBMCs were separated immediately by Lymphoprep density gradient centrifugation and were stained directly, without being cultured. Samples were stained and sorted in pairs, with one healthy donor and one patient per experiment, so that batch effects were minimized. On this clone itself: Its target antigen remains unknown. Base quality data are lacking; no much larger clone is found one base away.

The CDR3 spans 16 residues, from the cysteine through the phenylalanine. The kept DNA is CDR3 alone, 48 bases in frame from the first base. CDR1 is given as SQVTM and CDR2 as ANQGSEA, both from the germline V gene. Trimming accounts for 2 bases at V and 2 bases at J, while the number of junction bases matched to no gene is 6. The receptor was isolated from a woman younger than 35 in good health. The sequence is built from TRBV29-1 and TRBJ2-6; TRBD1 agrees with 7 junctional bases. Sequenced material: naive CD4+ T cells from blood. In the paper's terms, the cell subset or site label means: true naive CD4+ T cells. The bases are TGCAGCGTTGAATACAGGGGATTGACTGGGGCCAACGTCCTGACTTTC. It encodes CSVEYRGLTGANVLTF. With all but the CDR3 taken from the reference TRBV29-1 and TRBJ2-6 genes, the full variable domain is: SAVISQKPSRDICQRGTSLTIQCQVDSQVTMMFWYRQQPGQSLTLIATANQGSEATYESGFVIDKFPISRPNLTFSTLTVSNMSPEDSSIYLCSVEYRGLTGANVLTFGAGSRLTVL.